These 21 T cell receptor beta chains share one sample of origin, sequenced in a study of blood T cells in healthy people across ages. For the second PCR, which ran for roughly 6 to 12 cycles, a sample-barcoded 5' primer and a J-beta primer mix were used. Each CDR3 protein gets one entry after TCRdb re-called the 5' RACE reads with MiXCR. Among approximately 2,000,000 distinct CDR3 sequences listed, roughly 43% were seen once. Material: blood. The source of these receptors is a human donor in good health.

The CDR3 DNA is TGTGCCAGCAGTTCGACCTCCTCTCTCCAGCATTTT. This translates into CASSSTSSLQHF. The V gene is TRBV28, the J gene TRBJ1-5; D is ambiguous. Deletions cut 4 bases from V and 12 bases from J, with 13 bases between. Germline V gene lookup returns CDR1 MDHEN and CDR2 SYDVKM. The CDR3 extends over 12 amino acids. Drawing the rest from reference TRBV28 and TRBJ1-5, the complete variable domain is DVKVTQSSRYLVKRTGEKVFLECVQDMDHENMFWYRQDPGLGLRLIYFSYDVKMKEKGDIPEGYSVSREKKERFSLILESASTNQTSMYLCASSSTSSLQHFGDGTRLSIL.

This rearrangement joins TRBV7-9 to TRBJ2-5; D remains unclear. With the DNA end fitting TRBJ2-7 better, the J assignment may be wrong. The CDR3 sequence is 17 residues long. Germline-derived CDR1 and CDR2 are SEHNR and FQNEAQ (reference sequence). This CDR3 is CASSQTAGLGWIYEQYF. The CDR3 DNA reads as TGTGCCAGCAGCCAAACCGCTGGGTTGGGGTGGATCTACGAGCAGTACTTC.

As to this clonotype: Compared with germline, one end of the junction differs, possibly owing to a read error. The rearrangement uses TRBV3-1 and TRBJ2-3; 9 bases are shared with TRBD2. Germline CDR1 reads LGHDT; CDR2 reads YNNKEL (reference sequence). The CDR3 runs 15 residues. CDR3 bases: TGCGCCAGCGGCCAAGGGCCTAGCGGGGCAGATACGCAGTATTTT. Its translation is CASGQGPSGADTQYF.

This clonotype came up a few times. V gene TRBV11-2 combines with J gene TRBJ2-7, with D tentatively TRBD1 (5 bases). Germline-derived CDR1 and CDR2 are SGHAT and FQNNGV. This CDR3 is 15 amino acids long. V was trimmed by 5 bases and J by 4 bases, leaving 18 bases between them. The CDR3 region has the DNA TGTGCCAGCAGCAACAGGTACCGACCCCCTTACGAGCAGTACTTC. It encodes CASSNRYRPPYEQYF.

V gene TRBV20-1 combines with J gene TRBJ2-3; 12 nucleotides agree with TRBD2. CDR3 size: 16 residues. J was trimmed by 8 bases and V by 1 base; bases with no gene match: 10. Germline CDR1 is DFQATT and CDR2 is SNEGSKA (reference sequence). CDR3 amino acids: CSARVGIGLAGPTQYF. The CDR3 DNA is TGCAGTGCTAGAGTTGGGATAGGACTAGCGGGGCCTACGCAGTATTTT.

This clonotype has more than one count but fewer than ten. The rearrangement uses TRBV20-1 and TRBJ2-3; 7 nucleotides match TRBD2. With V trimmed by 3 bases and J by 2 bases, 14 bases remained unmatched. The CDR3 extends over 17 amino acids. Germline values: CDR1 DFQATT, CDR2 SNEGSKA (reference sequence). CDR3 sequence reads: CSARTPGLADYTDTQYF. CDR3 nucleotide sequence: TGCAGTGCTAGGACGCCCGGGCTAGCGGATTACACAGATACGCAGTATTTT.

There are a few counts of this clonotype. The CDR3 loop is CSAPALTYYGYTF. CDR3 coding DNA: TGCAGTGCCCCCGCCCTCACTTACTATGGCTACACCTTC. The chain recombines TRBV20-1 with TRBJ1-2; D not resolved. Germline CDR1 and CDR2: DFQATT and SNEGSKA (reference sequence). The CDR3 contains 13 residues. Deletions cut 6 bases from V and 3 bases from J, with 14 bases between.

Only a few counts were recorded for this clonotype. This sequence joins TRBV25-1 and TRBJ1-1, with D possibly being TRBD1 (5 bases). The CDR3 covers 12 residues. Germline V gives CDR1 MGHDK, CDR2 SYGVNS. V lost 8 bases and J 8 bases, leaving 15 bases between the germline ends. The CDR3 region has the DNA TGTGCCAGCGACGAGGGCGGACAAGAAGCTTTCTTT. It yields the protein CASDEGGQEAFF.

The chain combines TRBV5-1 with TRBJ2-3; 9 bases map to TRBD1. The germline V gene has CDR1 SGHRS and CDR2 YFSETQ. The CDR3 has 15 residues. Trimming at V came to 7 bases and at J to 3 bases, leaving 9 bases not matched to a gene. The CDR3 sequence: CASHPWDRETDTQYF. The CDR3, as DNA: TGCGCCAGCCATCCGTGGGACAGGGAGACAGATACGCAGTATTTT.

This clonotype occurred many times. DNA of the CDR3: TGCAGCGTTGTAGGAGAAGAGACCCAGTACTTC. Amino acid sequence: CSVVGEETQYF. This rearrangement joins TRBV29-1 to TRBJ2-5; no clear D gene. Germline V CDR1 and CDR2: SQVTM, ANQGSEA. Trimming shortened V by 4 bases and J by 3 bases, and 6 bases separated the two germline ends. This CDR3 comprises 11 residues.

The chain combines TRBV6-6 with TRBJ1-4; 9 nucleotides line up with TRBD1. This CDR3 comprises 15 residues. The germline V gene has CDR1 MNHNY and CDR2 SVGAGI (reference sequence). Losses at the gene ends were 0 bases for V and 7 bases for J; bases not matched to a gene: 3. CDR3 loop: CASSYSGTGREKLFF. CDR3 nucleotides: TGTGCCAGCAGTTACTCCGGGACAGGGCGTGAAAAACTGTTTTTT.

The V and J genes are TRBV7-9 and TRBJ2-1; TRBD1 might be the D (6 bases). Germline V lookup: CDR1 SEHNR, CDR2 FQNEAQ (reference sequence). The V end lost 10 bases, the J end lost 1 base, and 26 bases lay between the germline ends. This CDR3 has 18 residues. CDR3 protein: CANSALGARDISYNEQFF. CDR3 nucleotides: TGTGCCAACAGTGCTTTGGGGGCTAGGGATATTTCCTACAATGAGCAGTTCTTC.

V is TRBV7-2 and J is TRBJ1-5; a possible D gene is TRBD1 (5 bases). This CDR3 contains 15 residues. Germline V lookup: CDR1 SGHTA, CDR2 FQGNSA. The V gene lost 5 bases and the J gene lost 3 bases, with 14 bases spanning the gap. In DNA, the CDR3 is TGTGCCAGCAGCGGTACCGGGGCATTCAATCAGCCCCAGCATTTT. Protein sequence: CASSGTGAFNQPQHF.

About this clonotype: Sequence at one end of the junction differs from germline and may be a read error. The chain joins TRBV29-1 to TRBJ1-2; D uncertain. The CDR3 contains 12 residues. Per the germline V gene, CDR1 is SQVTM and CDR2 is ANQGSEA. In DNA form, the CDR3 reads TGCAGCGTTGAGGGTCATAACTGTGGCTACACCTTC. Its translation: CSVEGHNCGYTF.

This chain connects TRBV28 to TRBJ1-1; TRBD1 aligns across 8 bases. Germline lookup yields CDR1 MDHEN and CDR2 SYDVKM. This CDR3 comprises 15 residues. With 2 bases clipped from V and 8 bases from J, the junction kept 10 bases outside the gene matches. The CDR3 DNA is TGTGCCAGCAGTTTACAGTGGACAGGGAGGGAAGAAGCTTTCTTT. This codes for CASSLQWTGREEAFF.

There are a few counts of this clonotype. This chain uses TRBV15 with TRBJ1-1; 7 bases map to TRBD1. CDR1 is LNHNV, CDR2 YYDKDF, per germline (reference sequence). The CDR3 spans 14 residues. V was clipped by 2 bases and J by 7 bases; unmatched bases: 7. The CDR3 DNA reads as TGTGCCACCAGCAGAAGGACAGGAGCTAGTGAAGCTTTCTTT. Its protein product is CATSRRTGASEAFF.

This clonotype was counted a few times. This rearrangement joins TRBV29-1 to TRBJ2-3, with 11 nucleotides matching TRBD2. Germline assignment: CDR1 SQVTM and CDR2 ANQGSEA. Trimming took 2 bases from V and 3 from J; bases not matched to a gene: 4. The CDR3 totals 15 residues. DNA of the CDR3: TGCAGCGTTGAACTAGCGGGGGGCAAAACAGATACGCAGTATTTT. Encoded protein: CSVELAGGKTDTQYF.

This CDR3 is CASSPMVALEPHEQYF. Written as DNA, the CDR3 is TGTGCCAGCAGCCCGATGGTTGCTCTAGAGCCCCACGAGCAGTACTTC. The rearrangement joins TRBV9 to TRBJ2-4; no definite D call. Near its end, the DNA agrees better with TRBJ2-7, so the J call may be wrong. The CDR3 covers 16 residues. CDR1 SGDLS and CDR2 YYNGEE come from the germline V gene.

This clonotype was detected a few times. The V and J genes are TRBV4-3 and TRBJ1-2, with 7 bases aligning to TRBD1. CDR1 LGHNA and CDR2 YSLEER come from the germline V gene. This CDR3 has 15 residues. V gave up 4 bases and J gave up 4 bases; unmatched junction bases: 9. The CDR3, as DNA: TGCGCCAGCAGCCGCGAGGGGGCGGGAGGCTATGGCTACACCTTC. Its protein is CASSREGAGGYGYTF.

V usage is TRBV7-9 and J usage is TRBJ1-1; TRBD1 is a possible D gene (5 bases). Germline CDR1 SEHNR, CDR2 FQNEAQ (reference sequence). Trimming shortened V by 2 bases and J by 6 bases, and 16 bases separated the two germline ends. The CDR3 has 15 amino acids. The CDR3 sequence: CASSLIAGLFAEAFF. The DNA for the CDR3 is TGTGCCAGCAGCTTAATAGCAGGGTTATTCGCTGAAGCTTTCTTT.

The chain links TRBV7-9 to TRBJ2-3; perhaps D is TRBD1 or TRBD2 (5 bases each). V was clipped by 7 bases and J by 1 base, with 15 bases between them. In germline, CDR1 is SEHNR, CDR2 FQNEAQ (reference sequence). The CDR3 covers 15 residues. The CDR3 is CASTTRGPRTDTQYF. DNA for the CDR3: TGTGCCAGCACCACGAGGGGACCCCGCACAGATACGCAGTATTTT.